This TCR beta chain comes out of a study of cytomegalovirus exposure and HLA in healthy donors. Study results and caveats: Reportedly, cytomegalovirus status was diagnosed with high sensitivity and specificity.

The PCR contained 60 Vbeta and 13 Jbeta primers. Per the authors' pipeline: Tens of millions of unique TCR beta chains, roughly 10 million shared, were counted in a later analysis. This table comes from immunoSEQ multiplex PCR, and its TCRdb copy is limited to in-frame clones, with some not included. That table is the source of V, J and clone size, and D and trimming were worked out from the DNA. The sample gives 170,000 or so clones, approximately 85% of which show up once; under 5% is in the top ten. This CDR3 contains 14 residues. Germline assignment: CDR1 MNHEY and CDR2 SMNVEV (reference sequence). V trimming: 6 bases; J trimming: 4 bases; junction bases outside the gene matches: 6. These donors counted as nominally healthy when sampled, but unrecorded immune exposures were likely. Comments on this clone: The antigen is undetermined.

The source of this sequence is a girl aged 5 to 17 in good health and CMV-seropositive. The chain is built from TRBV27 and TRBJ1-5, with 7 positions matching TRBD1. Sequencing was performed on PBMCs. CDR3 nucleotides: TGTGCCAGCAGCCGAGACAGGGCGAATCAGCCCCAGCATTTT. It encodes CASSRDRANQPQHF.